The source of this T cell receptor beta chain is a study of identical twins (TCRdb year 2016). Study-level background: The study deep-sequenced TCR alpha and beta repertoires from monozygotic twins, unrelated adults of various ages and cord blood to test whether fetal clonotypes persist. To rule out contamination, replicate twin experiments were performed at different times with different library preparation protocols.

The paper's findings and limits, for the study overall: A weaker excess of twin sharing was found in beta out-of-frame sequences because the signal-to-noise ratio was lowered by fewer shared sequences. Out-of-frame TCR alpha sharing in monozygotic twins was systematically underestimated by recombination models, whereas sharing between unrelated individuals was in agreement with the recombination models. Out-of-frame TCR alpha sequences shared between twins showed an excess of low generation-probability sequences compared with coincidental sharing between unrelated individuals. Because the same donors could not be followed over many years, the conclusions relied on cross-sectional statistical analysis. Abundant cord blood beta clonotypes carried fewer insertions; young adult naive repertoires showed a weaker similar trend, while memory repertoires showed none. Zero-insertion analyses could be partly confounded by invariant T cells such as MAIT and iNKT, although diverse VJ usage argued against such confounding for most clonotypes.

Only healthy Caucasian donors were included. The twin cohort comprised three pairs of female monozygotic twins, all aged roughly 18 to 30 years. Positive isolation kits from Invitrogen were used to isolate the CD4+ and CD8+ T cell populations. On this clonotype: Its antigen has not been determined. There are no base qualities to consult, and no much larger clone falls within one base.

V gives up 5 bases and J gives up 7 bases, and the segment between their germline ends measures 14 bases. The germline V gene encodes CDR1 LNHNV and CDR2 YYDKDF (reference sequence). The CDR3 numbers 13 residues from cysteine through phenylalanine. Just the 39-base CDR3 DNA is kept, in frame starting at base 1. Receptor amplification or capture employed 5' RACE. The listed sequencing device is Illumina HiSeq 2000. A universal primer binding site was added through template switching, and the final cDNA carried a unique molecular identifier so that TCR cDNA molecules could be counted accurately. Specific primers in the conserved constant-segment region were used to synthesize first-strand cDNA for TCR alpha and beta chains. Each cDNA library was double barcoded, with a SMART-Mk sample barcode plus Illumina barcodes, to control for contamination. Two successive PCR steps introduced TruSeq adapter sequences along with Illumina sample barcodes. The TCR alpha and beta cDNA libraries were sequenced on the Illumina HiSeq platform using custom primers. In the authors' own workflow: MiGEC processed the raw reads to extract unique molecular identifiers, while MiXCR was used to determine the CDR3 positions. For each individual, recombination models were inferred using an EM algorithm with the repgenHMM and IGoR tools. The analysis of shared clonotypes was done with the tcR package in R, with sharing normalized by the product of cloneset sizes. To study raw recombination without the effects of thymic and clonal selection, out-of-frame nonproductive sequences were analyzed. TCRdb handled the public reads itself, with Q25 trimming in fastp and clone calling in MiXCR, and kept productive beta chains. Identical CDR3 proteins give one entry, which carries the most common genes and DNA. V and J calls and clone size were set by TCRdb, not the authors. The sample contains 400,000 to 550,000 distinct CDR3 sequences, around 20% of them found a single time. The top ten clones comprise 0.91% of the sample.

This sample also appeared in a second study, on T cells expressing NK-cell markers. Reported in the second study: TCR beta-chain repertoires were profiled in sorted CD3+CD56+NKG2C+, CD3+CD56+NKG2C- and CD3+CD56-NKG2C+ T-cell subsets from about 8 donors. Among the eight sequenced donors, seven were HCMV-seropositive and one was HCMV-seronegative. To restrict sorting to alphabetaTCR-expressing T cells, an anti-gammadeltaTCR antibody was added in several experiments. In six or seven donors, the dominant CD3+CD56+NKG2C+ clonotypes ranked among the top 10 CD8+ clonotypes, making up 1.0-7.0% of CD8+ T cells. Those dominant clonotypes were again the most abundant among CD3+CD56-NKG2C+ cells in a few donors, at about 25-65%. Whether the expanded NKG2C-expressing T cell clones were specific for HCMV antigens was left unclear. The eight sequenced donors were randomly selected healthy volunteers, three men and five women. HCMV-specific IgG was detected in serum with a commercial ELISA kit to determine HCMV serostatus. MIGEC was used to demultiplex reads and group the reads by UMI, and MiTCR was used to assemble and quantify clonotypes. Only TCR cDNA sequences supported by at least two reads were kept to exclude erroneous sequences. The tcR package was used for downstream repertoire analysis, and clonotypes were matched between fractions using CDR3 nucleotide sequence together with V segment. VDJmatch was used to annotate antigen specificity against VDJdb, with one amino acid substitution in CDR3 allowed.

Recombination joined TRBV15 with TRBJ1-2, with the D gene not confidently named. Sequencing used CD4+ T cells sorted from blood. The TCR comes from a woman under 30 in good health. The CDR3 protein: CATSPRTEGGYTF. The nucleotides read TGTGCCACCAGCCCACGTACTGAGGGTGGCTACACCTTC.